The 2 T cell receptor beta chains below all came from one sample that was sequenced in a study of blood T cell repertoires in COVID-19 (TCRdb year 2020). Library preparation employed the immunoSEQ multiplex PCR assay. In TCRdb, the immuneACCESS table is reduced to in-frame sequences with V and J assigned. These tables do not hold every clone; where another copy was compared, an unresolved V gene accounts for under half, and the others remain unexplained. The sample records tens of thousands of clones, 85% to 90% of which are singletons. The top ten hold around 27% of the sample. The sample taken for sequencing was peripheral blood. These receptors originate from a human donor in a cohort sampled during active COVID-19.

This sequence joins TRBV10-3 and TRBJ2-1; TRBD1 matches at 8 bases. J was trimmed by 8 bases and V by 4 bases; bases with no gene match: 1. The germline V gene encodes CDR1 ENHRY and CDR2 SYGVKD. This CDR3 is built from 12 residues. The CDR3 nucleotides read TGTGCCATCAGTGGACAGGGGCATGAGCAGTTCTTC. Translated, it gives CAISGQGHEQFF.

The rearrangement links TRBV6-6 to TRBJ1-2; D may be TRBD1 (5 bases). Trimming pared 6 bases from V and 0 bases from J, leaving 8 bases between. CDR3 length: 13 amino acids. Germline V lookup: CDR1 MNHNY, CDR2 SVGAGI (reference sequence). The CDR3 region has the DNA TGTGCCAGCAGCCCGACAGCTAACTATGGCTACACCTTC. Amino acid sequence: CASSPTANYGYTF.